This entry lists 2 T cell receptor beta chains sequenced from one sample in a study of cytomegalovirus exposure and HLA in healthy donors. The PCR ran on 60 Vbeta and 13 Jbeta primers. TCRdb's table, derived via immunoSEQ multiplex PCR, lists solely in-frame clones and lacks some. The table has 100,000 to 150,000 clones, approximately 85% seen once. What was sequenced was PBMCs. The origin of the receptors is a boy younger than 18 in good health and CMV-seronegative.

J is TRBJ2-7 and V is TRBV19, with TRBD2 identical over 8 bases. CDR1 is LNHDA, CDR2 SQIVND, per germline (reference sequence). The CDR3 covers 13 residues. The trim removed 6 bases at V and 0 bases at J, leaving 1 base unmatched. In nucleotides, the CDR3 is TGTGCCAGTAGCAGCGGGAGCTCCTACGAGCAGTACTTC. Its translation: CASSSGSSYEQYF.

The chain joins TRBV2 to TRBJ1-5; tentative D call: TRBD1 (6 bases). The germline V and J ends were trimmed by 8 bases and 6 bases, with 14 bases remaining between them. Germline V gene lookup returns CDR1 SNHLY and CDR2 FYNNEI. The CDR3 runs 13 residues. The CDR3 loop is CASRGGAFQPQHF. The CDR3 DNA is TGTGCCAGCCGGGGGGGCGCCTTTCAGCCCCAGCATTTT.